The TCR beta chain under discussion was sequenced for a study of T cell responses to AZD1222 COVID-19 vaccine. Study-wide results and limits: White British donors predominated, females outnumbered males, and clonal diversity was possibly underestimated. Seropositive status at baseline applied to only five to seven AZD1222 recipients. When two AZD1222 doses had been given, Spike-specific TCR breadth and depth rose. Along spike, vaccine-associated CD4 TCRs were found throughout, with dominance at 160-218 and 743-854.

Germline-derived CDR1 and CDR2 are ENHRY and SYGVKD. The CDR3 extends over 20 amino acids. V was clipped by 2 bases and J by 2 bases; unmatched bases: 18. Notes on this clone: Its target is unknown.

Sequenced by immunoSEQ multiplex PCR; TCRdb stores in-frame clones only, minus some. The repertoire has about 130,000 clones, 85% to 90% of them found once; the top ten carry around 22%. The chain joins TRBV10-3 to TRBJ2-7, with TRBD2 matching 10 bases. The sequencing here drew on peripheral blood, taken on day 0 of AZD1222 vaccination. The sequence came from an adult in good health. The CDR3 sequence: CAISEGLGLAGASVTYEQYF. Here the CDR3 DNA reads TGTGCCATCAGTGAGGGCCTGGGTCTAGCGGGGGCCTCGGTAACCTACGAGCAGTACTTC.